The rows below give T cell receptor beta chains drawn from one sample of a study of blood T cell repertoires in COVID-19. Assay: immunoSEQ multiplex PCR; the TCRdb copy retains only in-frame clones and omits some. Among approximately 180,000 clones listed, nearly 80% were seen once. Sequences were obtained from peripheral blood. These receptors were collected from a woman between 65 and 79 years old with acute or convalescent COVID-19. Both conserved end residues are part of each CDR3. A D gene is named only where the DNA matches it firmly.

j_call v_call d_call cdr3_aa cdr3_nt
TRBJ1-2 TRBV12-3/TRBV12-4 - CASSLGRDYGYTF TGTGCCAGCAGTTTAGGCAGGGACTATGGCTACACCTTC
TRBJ1-3 TRBV5-1 - CASSLKMAGTAGNTIYF TGCGCCAGCAGCTTGAAGATGGCGGGAACTGCTGGAAACACCATATATTTT
TRBJ2-2 TRBV5-1 TRBD1 CASSFNQGARTGELFF TGCGCCAGCAGCTTTAATCAGGGGGCGAGGACCGGGGAGCTGTTTTTT
TRBJ2-1 TRBV29-1 TRBD1 CSVGGQGNEQFF TGCAGCGTCGGTGGACAGGGTAATGAGCAGTTCTTC
TRBJ2-1 TRBV7-9 TRBD2 CASSLDSGRLYNEQFF TGTGCCAGCAGCTTAGATAGCGGGAGGCTGTACAATGAGCAGTTCTTC
TRBJ1-2 TRBV2 - CASSGDVGYTF TGTGCCAGTTCAGGGGACGTCGGCTACACCTTC
TRBJ1-5 TRBV27 TRBD1 CASSSDREWGNQPQHF TGTGCCAGCAGTTCGGACAGGGAGTGGGGCAATCAGCCCCAGCATTTT
TRBJ2-3 TRBV7-8 TRBD2 CASSLRLAGGADTQYF TGTGCCAGCAGCTTACGACTAGCGGGAGGTGCAGATACGCAGTATTTT
TRBJ1-2 TRBV24-1 - CATSDLQLNYGYTF TGTGCCACCAGTGATTTGCAACTAAACTATGGCTACACCTTC
TRBJ2-2 TRBV28 TRBD2 CASRNSGEGTGELFF TGTGCCAGCAGGAATAGCGGGGAGGGCACCGGGGAGCTGTTTTTT